This T cell receptor (beta chain) was captured by sequencing in a study of blood T cell repertoires in COVID-19. Study-level information: T cells, B-cell-depleted T cells, or PBMCs provided the cDNA or gDNA that served as material.

After removal of 5 bases from V and 4 bases from J, the junction contained 7 bases not matched to a gene. The CDR3 spans 14 residues. Germline V gives CDR1 SGHVS, CDR2 FQNEAQ. Sequencing was performed with immunoSEQ multiplex PCR; in TCRdb, only in-frame clones are kept and a portion is missing. Of around 260,000 clones detected, 86% appear once; the ten largest clones hold approximately 9.8%. This TCR derives from a middle-aged man who had recovered from COVID-19. Sequencing input: peripheral blood. The chain employs TRBV7-8 and TRBJ1-1; TRBD1 matches 7 bases. DNA of the CDR3: TGTGCCAGCAGCCTAGGGGGCTGGGGCACTGAAGCTTTCTTT. It yields the protein CASSLGGWGTEAFF.